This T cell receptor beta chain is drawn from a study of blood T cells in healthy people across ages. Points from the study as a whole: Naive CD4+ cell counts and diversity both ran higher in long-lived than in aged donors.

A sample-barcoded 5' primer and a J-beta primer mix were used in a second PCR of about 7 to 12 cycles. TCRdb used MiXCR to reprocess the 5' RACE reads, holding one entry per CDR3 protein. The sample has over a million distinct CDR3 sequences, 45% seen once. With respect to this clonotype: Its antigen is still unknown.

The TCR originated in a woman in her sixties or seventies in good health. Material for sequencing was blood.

The DNA for the CDR3 is TGTGCCAGCAGCGAACAGACAGGGAACAATGAGCAGTACTTC. It yields the protein CASSEQTGNNEQYF. This chain links TRBV9 with TRBJ2-5; 7 bases match TRBD1. The germline CDR1 and CDR2 sequences are SGDLS and YYNGEE. The CDR3 length is 14 residues. Germline trimming cut 3 bases from V and 11 bases from J; bases unmatched to any gene: 13. Using reference TRBV9 and TRBJ2-5 for the parts outside the CDR3, the full variable domain is DSGVTQTPKHLITATGQRVTLRCSPRSGDLSVYWYQQSLDQGLQFLIQYYNGEERAKGNILERFSAQQFPDLHSELNLSSLELGDSALYFCASSEQTGNNEQYFGPGTRLLVL.